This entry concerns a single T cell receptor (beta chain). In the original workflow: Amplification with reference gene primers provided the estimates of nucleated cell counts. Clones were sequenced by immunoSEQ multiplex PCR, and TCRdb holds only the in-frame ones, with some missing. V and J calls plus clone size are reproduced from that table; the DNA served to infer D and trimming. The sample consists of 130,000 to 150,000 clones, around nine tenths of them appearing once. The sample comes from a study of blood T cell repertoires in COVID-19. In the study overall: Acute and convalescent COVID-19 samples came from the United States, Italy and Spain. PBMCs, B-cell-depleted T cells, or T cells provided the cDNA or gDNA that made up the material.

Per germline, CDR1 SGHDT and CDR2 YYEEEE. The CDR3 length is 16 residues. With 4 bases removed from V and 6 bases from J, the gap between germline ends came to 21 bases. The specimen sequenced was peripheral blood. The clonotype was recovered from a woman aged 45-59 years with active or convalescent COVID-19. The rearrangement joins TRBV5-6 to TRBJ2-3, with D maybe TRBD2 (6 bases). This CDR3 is CASSREAGPTPDTQYF. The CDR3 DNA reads TGTGCCAGCAGCCGCGAAGCGGGCCCCACCCCGGATACGCAGTATTTT.